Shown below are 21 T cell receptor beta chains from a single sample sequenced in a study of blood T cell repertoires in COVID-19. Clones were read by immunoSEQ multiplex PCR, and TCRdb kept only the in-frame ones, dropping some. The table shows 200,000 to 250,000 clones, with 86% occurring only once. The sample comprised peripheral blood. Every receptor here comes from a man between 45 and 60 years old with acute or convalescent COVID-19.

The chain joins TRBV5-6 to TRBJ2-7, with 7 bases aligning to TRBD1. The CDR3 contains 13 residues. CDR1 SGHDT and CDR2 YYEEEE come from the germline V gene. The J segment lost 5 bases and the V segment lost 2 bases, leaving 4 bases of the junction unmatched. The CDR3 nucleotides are TGTGCCAGCAGCTTAAGACAGGGTGACGAGCAGTACTTC. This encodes CASSLRQGDEQYF. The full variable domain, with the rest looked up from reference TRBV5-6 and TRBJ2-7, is DAGVTQSPTHLIKTRGQQVTLRCSPKSGHDTVSWYQQALGQGPQFIFQYYEEEERQRGNFPDRFSGHQFPNYSSELNVNALLLGDSALYLCASSLRQGDEQYFGPGTRLTVT.

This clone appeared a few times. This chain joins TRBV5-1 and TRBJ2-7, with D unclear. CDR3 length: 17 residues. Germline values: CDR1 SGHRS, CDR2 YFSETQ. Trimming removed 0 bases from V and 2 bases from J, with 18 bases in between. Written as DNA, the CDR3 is TGCGCCAGCAGCTTGGCCGCTTTCCGTTCAGGCCCCTACGAGCAGTACTTC. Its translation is CASSLAAFRSGPYEQYF.

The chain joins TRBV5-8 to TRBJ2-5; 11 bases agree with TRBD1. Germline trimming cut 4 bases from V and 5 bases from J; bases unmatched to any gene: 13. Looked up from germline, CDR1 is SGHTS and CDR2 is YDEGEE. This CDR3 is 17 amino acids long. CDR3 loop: CASSPGWTGGAGETQYF. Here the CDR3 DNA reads TGTGCCAGCAGCCCGGGATGGACAGGGGGCGCGGGGGAGACCCAGTACTTC.

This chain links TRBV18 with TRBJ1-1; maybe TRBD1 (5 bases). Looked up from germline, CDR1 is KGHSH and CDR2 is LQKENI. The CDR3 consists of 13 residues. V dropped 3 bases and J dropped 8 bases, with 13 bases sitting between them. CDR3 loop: CASSPGGEWEAFF. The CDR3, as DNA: TGTGCCAGCTCACCGGGGGGTGAGTGGGAAGCTTTCTTT.

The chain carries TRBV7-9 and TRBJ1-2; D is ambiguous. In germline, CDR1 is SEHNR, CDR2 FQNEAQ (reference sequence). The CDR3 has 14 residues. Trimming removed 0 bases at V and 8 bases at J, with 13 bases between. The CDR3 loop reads CASSLAGLTMGYTF. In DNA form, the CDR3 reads TGTGCCAGCAGCTTAGCTGGGTTAACTATGGGCTACACCTTC. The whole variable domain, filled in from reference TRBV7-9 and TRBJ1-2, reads DTGVSQNPRHKITKRGQNVTFRCDPISEHNRLYWYRQTLGQGPEFLTYFQNEAQLEKSRLLSDRFSAERPKGSFSTLEIQRTEQGDSAMYLCASSLAGLTMGYTFGSGTRLTVV.

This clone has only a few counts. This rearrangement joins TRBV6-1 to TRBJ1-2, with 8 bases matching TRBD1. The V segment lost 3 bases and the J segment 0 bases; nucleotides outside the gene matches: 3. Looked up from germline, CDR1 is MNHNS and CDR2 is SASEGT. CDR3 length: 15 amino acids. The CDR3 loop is CASSDRGLSNYGYTF. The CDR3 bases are TGTGCCAGCAGTGACAGGGGGCTTTCTAACTATGGCTACACCTTC.

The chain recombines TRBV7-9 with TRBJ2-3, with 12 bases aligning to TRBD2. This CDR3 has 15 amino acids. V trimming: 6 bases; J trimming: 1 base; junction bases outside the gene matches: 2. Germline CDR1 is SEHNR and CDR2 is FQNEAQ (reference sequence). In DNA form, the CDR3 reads TGTGCCAGCAGTTCTAGCGGGGGGGGCACAGATACGCAGTATTTT. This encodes CASSSSGGGTDTQYF.

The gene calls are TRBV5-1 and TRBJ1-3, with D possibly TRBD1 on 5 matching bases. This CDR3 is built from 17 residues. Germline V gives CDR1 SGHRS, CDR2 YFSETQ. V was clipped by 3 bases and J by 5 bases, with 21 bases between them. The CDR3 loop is CASSSTTGLDPRNTIYF. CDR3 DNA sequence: TGCGCCAGCAGCTCCACTACAGGACTAGATCCAAGAAACACCATATATTTT.

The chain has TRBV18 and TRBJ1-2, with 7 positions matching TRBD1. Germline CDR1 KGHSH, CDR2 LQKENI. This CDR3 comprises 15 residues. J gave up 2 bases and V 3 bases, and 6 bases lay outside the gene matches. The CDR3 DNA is TGTGCCAGCTCACCGAGGGACAGCCGGAACTATGGCTACACCTTC. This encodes CASSPRDSRNYGYTF.

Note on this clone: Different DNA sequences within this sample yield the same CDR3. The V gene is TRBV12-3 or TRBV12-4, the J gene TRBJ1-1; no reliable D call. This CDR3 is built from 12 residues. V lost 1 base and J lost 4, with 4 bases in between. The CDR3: CASSLVGTEAFF. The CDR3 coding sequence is TGTGCCAGCAGTTTAGTCGGCACTGAAGCTTTCTTT.

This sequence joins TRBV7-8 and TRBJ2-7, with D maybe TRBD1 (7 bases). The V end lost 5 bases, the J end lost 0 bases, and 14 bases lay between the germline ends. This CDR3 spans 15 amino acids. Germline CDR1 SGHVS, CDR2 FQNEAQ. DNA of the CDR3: TGTGCCAGCAGCCCCCAGGGGGGAAGCTCCTACGAGCAGTACTTC. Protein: CASSPQGGSSYEQYF.

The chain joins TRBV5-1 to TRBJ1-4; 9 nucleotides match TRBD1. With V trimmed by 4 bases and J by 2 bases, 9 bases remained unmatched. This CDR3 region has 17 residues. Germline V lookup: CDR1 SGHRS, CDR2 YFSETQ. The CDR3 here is CASSPGTGIITNEKLFF. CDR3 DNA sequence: TGCGCCAGCAGCCCCGGGACAGGGATTATTACTAATGAAAAACTGTTTTTT.

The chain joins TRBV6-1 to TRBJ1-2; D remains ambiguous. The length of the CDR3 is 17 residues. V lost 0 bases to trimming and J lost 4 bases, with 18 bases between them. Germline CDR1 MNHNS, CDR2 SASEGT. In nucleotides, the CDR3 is TGTGCCAGCAGTGAAGCGGGGAGTGGCTTCTACCGCTATGGCTACACCTTC. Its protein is CASSEAGSGFYRYGYTF.

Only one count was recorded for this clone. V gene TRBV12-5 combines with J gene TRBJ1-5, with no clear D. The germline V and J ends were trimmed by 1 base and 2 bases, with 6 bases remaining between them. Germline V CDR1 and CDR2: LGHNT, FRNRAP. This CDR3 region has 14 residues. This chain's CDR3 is CASGLGQGNQPQHF. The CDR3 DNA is TGTGCTAGTGGTTTGGGGCAGGGCAATCAGCCCCAGCATTTT.

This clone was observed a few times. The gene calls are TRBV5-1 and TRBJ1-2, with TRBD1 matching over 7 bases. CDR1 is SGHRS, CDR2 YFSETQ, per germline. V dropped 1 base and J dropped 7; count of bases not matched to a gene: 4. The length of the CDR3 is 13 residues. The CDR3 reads CASSLTGEGGYTF. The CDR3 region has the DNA TGCGCCAGCAGCTTGACAGGGGAAGGTGGCTACACCTTC.

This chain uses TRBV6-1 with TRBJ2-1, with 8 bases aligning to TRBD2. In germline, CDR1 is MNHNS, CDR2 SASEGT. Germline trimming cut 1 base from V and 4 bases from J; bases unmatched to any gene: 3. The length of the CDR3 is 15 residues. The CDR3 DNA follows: TGTGCCAGCAGTGAAGGTTCGGGGGGGTACAATGAGCAGTTCTTC. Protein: CASSEGSGGYNEQFF.

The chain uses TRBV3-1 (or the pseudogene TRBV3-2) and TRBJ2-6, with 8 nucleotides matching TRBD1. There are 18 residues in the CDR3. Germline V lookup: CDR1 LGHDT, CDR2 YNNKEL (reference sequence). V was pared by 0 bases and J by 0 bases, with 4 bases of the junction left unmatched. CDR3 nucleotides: TGTGCCAGCAGCCAAGACAGGGGGCTCGTCTCTGGGGCCAACGTCCTGACTTTC. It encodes CASSQDRGLVSGANVLTF.

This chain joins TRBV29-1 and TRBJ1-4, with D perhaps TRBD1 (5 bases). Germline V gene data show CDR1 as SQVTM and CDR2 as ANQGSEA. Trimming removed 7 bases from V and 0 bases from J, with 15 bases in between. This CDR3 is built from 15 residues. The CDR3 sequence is CSAGAPGATNEKLFF. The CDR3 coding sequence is TGCAGCGCTGGGGCGCCAGGAGCAACTAATGAAAAACTGTTTTTT.

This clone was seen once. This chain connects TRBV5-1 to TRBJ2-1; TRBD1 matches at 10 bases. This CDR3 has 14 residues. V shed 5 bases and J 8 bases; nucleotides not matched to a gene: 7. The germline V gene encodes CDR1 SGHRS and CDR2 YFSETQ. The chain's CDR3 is CASRAGQGSYEQFF. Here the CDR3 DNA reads TGCGCCAGCAGGGCGGGACAGGGGAGCTATGAGCAGTTCTTC.

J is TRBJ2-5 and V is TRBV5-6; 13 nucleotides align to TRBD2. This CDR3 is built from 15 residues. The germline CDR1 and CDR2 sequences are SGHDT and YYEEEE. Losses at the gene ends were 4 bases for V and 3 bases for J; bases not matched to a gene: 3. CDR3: CASSPGTSGEETQYF. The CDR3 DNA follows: TGTGCCAGCAGCCCCGGGACTAGCGGGGAAGAGACCCAGTACTTC. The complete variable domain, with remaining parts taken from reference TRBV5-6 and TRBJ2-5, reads DAGVTQSPTHLIKTRGQQVTLRCSPKSGHDTVSWYQQALGQGPQFIFQYYEEEERQRGNFPDRFSGHQFPNYSSELNVNALLLGDSALYLCASSPGTSGEETQYFGPGTRLLVL.

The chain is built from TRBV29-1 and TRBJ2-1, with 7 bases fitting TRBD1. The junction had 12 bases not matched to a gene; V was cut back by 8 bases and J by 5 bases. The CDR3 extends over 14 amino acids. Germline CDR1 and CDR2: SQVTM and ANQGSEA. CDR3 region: CSSTRGRVDNEQFF. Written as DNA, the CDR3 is TGCAGCTCAACGAGGGGGCGGGTCGACAATGAGCAGTTCTTC.